The next 22 T cell receptor beta chains were all read from a single sample in a study of blood T cell repertoires in COVID-19. The repertoire was sequenced with immunoSEQ multiplex PCR; TCRdb's copy has only in-frame clones and lacks some. The table lists some 150,000 clones, approximately 90% of them singletons. Source material: peripheral blood. The receptor set was obtained from a woman aged 50 to 60 with active or convalescent COVID-19.

The chain is built from TRBV28 and TRBJ1-1, with 9 nucleotides matching TRBD1. Germline-derived CDR1 and CDR2 are MDHEN and SYDVKM. CDR3 length: 15 residues. J gave up 6 bases and V 6 bases, and 11 bases lay outside the gene matches. The CDR3 sequence: CASSKTGGNSAEAFF. CDR3 in DNA: TGTGCCAGCAGCAAGACAGGGGGTAATAGCGCTGAAGCTTTCTTT.

This clone appeared a single time. V is TRBV6-2 or TRBV6-3 and J is TRBJ1-5; D is ambiguous. This CDR3 has 14 residues. CDR1 MNHEY and CDR2 SVGEGT come from the germline V gene. V was pared by 0 bases and J by 4 bases, with 7 bases between. The CDR3 nucleotides are TGTGCCAGCAGTTACTCAAACAGAAATCAGCCCCAGCATTTT. Translation gives CASSYSNRNQPQHF.

The V call is TRBV29-1, the J call TRBJ1-2; possible D gene TRBD1, 5 bases. Trimming took 6 bases from V and 3 from J, leaving 8 bases between them. Germline values: CDR1 SQVTM, CDR2 ANQGSEA. The CDR3 length is 11 residues. The CDR3 region is CSVFRDYGYTF. The CDR3 coding sequence is TGCAGCGTGTTCAGGGACTATGGCTACACCTTC.

This chain connects TRBV5-6 to TRBJ2-2; no definite D call. The length of the CDR3 is 18 residues. The germline V gene has CDR1 SGHDT and CDR2 YYEEEE. V gave up 3 bases and J gave up 6 bases, with 24 bases separating them. The CDR3 spells CASSSRPLLPHDAGELFF. CDR3 bases: TGTGCCAGCAGCTCCAGGCCACTTCTGCCCCATGACGCCGGGGAGCTGTTTTTT.

This clone was found once. CDR3 loop: CATSDPQGRGYTF. The CDR3 nucleotides read TGTGCCACCAGTGACCCACAGGGGCGAGGCTACACCTTC. The chain couples TRBV24-1 to TRBJ1-2, with TRBD1 matching over 7 bases. This CDR3 spans 13 amino acids. Unmatched junction bases numbered 6, after V lost 4 bases and J lost 8 bases. Looked up from germline, CDR1 is KGHDR and CDR2 is SFDVKD.

The chain is built from TRBV19 and TRBJ1-2; 7 bases match TRBD1. Germline assignment: CDR1 LNHDA and CDR2 SQIVND (reference sequence). The CDR3 contains 16 residues. J was trimmed by 0 bases and V by 2 bases; bases with no gene match: 6. The CDR3 loop reads CASSITPGTANYGYTF. The CDR3 bases are TGTGCCAGTAGTATAACCCCCGGGACAGCTAACTATGGCTACACCTTC. The variable domain in full, with the rest retrieved from reference TRBV19 and TRBJ1-2, is DGGITQSPKYLFRKEGQNVTLSCEQNLNHDAMYWYRQDPGQGLRLIYYSQIVNDFQKGDIAEGYSVSREKKESFPLTVTSAQKNPTAFYLCASSITPGTANYGYTFGSGTRLTVV.

The chain links TRBV7-9 to TRBJ2-7, with TRBD1 matching over 10 bases. The junction had 4 bases not matched to a gene; V was cut back by 5 bases and J by 0 bases. This CDR3 has 15 amino acids. CDR1 and CDR2 (germline): SEHNR, FQNEAQ (reference sequence). The CDR3 nucleotides are TGTGCCAGCAGCACGGGACAGGGGAGCTCCTACGAGCAGTACTTC. This codes for CASSTGQGSSYEQYF.

The chain couples TRBV23-1 to TRBJ2-1, with a possible D match to TRBD2 (5 bases). TRBV23-1 is filed as an ORF, its function uncertain. V gave up 7 bases and J gave up 7 bases, with 20 bases separating them. CDR3 length: 15 residues. The CDR3 region is CASMLWRRTDNEQFF. Here the CDR3 DNA reads TGCGCCAGCATGTTGTGGCGCCGGACTGATAATGAGCAGTTCTTC.

The rearrangement uses TRBV19 and TRBJ1-2; D may be TRBD1 (5 bases). The CDR3 runs 13 residues. V was cut by 11 bases and J by 4 bases, with 17 bases left in between. Germline V gives CDR1 LNHDA, CDR2 SQIVND (reference sequence). The CDR3 DNA follows: TGTGCCGTTAGGCCAGGACAAGGCTATGGCTACACCTTC. It specifies CAVRPGQGYGYTF.

The chain has TRBV18 and TRBJ1-3; 11 nucleotides line up with TRBD1. The germline V gene has CDR1 KGHSH and CDR2 LQKENI. V gave up 6 bases and J gave up 1 base; unmatched junction bases: 5. There are 16 residues in the CDR3. CDR3 region: CASSGTGGRSGNTIYF. The CDR3 coding sequence is TGTGCCAGCTCCGGGACAGGGGGAAGATCTGGAAACACCATATATTTT.

The CDR3 reads CASSEDRELRGYTF. In nucleotides, the CDR3 is TGCGCCAGCAGTGAGGACAGGGAATTGAGGGGCTACACCTTC. The chain carries TRBV10-2 and TRBJ1-2; 7 positions match TRBD1. J gave up 8 bases and V 2 bases, and 8 bases lay outside the gene matches. Germline CDR1 is WSHSY and CDR2 is SAAADI. The CDR3 extends over 14 amino acids.

CDR3 residues: CASSIRRGQGTEAFF. The CDR3 DNA reads TGTGCCAGCAGTATTCGGCGGGGGCAGGGCACTGAAGCTTTCTTT. The chain is built from TRBV7-2 and TRBJ1-1; tentatively, D is TRBD1 (6 bases). Germline V gene data show CDR1 as SGHTA and CDR2 as FQGNSA. Trimming stripped 6 bases from V and 4 bases from J, with 18 bases between. The length of the CDR3 is 15 residues.

The chain carries TRBV19 and TRBJ1-2; 8 bases match TRBD1. The CDR3 has 15 residues. The trim removed 7 bases at V and 4 bases at J, leaving 11 bases unmatched. CDR1 LNHDA and CDR2 SQIVND come from the germline V gene (reference sequence). CDR3 coding DNA: TGTGCCAGTACGACGCAGACAGGGGATATCTATGGCTACACCTTC. It yields the protein CASTTQTGDIYGYTF. Full variable domain (outside the CDR3, taken from reference TRBV19 and TRBJ1-2): DGGITQSPKYLFRKEGQNVTLSCEQNLNHDAMYWYRQDPGQGLRLIYYSQIVNDFQKGDIAEGYSVSREKKESFPLTVTSAQKNPTAFYLCASTTQTGDIYGYTFGSGTRLTVV.

The chain has TRBV19 and TRBJ2-5; no clear D. From germline, CDR1 is LNHDA and CDR2 SQIVND (reference sequence). Trimming removed 3 bases from V and 2 bases from J, with 10 bases in between. The CDR3 extends over 14 amino acids. This CDR3 reads CASSITNRQETQYF. The CDR3 bases are TGTGCCAGTAGTATCACGAACAGACAAGAGACCCAGTACTTC.

This clone appeared a single time. This chain connects TRBV18 to TRBJ1-5; 7 positions match TRBD1. Germline V gene lookup returns CDR1 KGHSH and CDR2 LQKENI. Germline trimming cut 5 bases from V and 6 bases from J; bases unmatched to any gene: 7. This CDR3 is 14 amino acids long. The CDR3 DNA sequence: TGTGCCAGCTCAGAGACAGGGTTCGGTCAGCCCCAGCATTTT. Its translation is CASSETGFGQPQHF.

The CDR3 nucleotides are TGCGCCAGCAGCCAAGAGAGACAGGGGTCCAATGAGCAGTTCTTC. This translates into CASSQERQGSNEQFF. The chain joins TRBV4-1 to TRBJ2-1; 8 bases agree with TRBD1. The CDR3 is 15 residues long. The germline gives CDR1 MGHRA, CDR2 YSYEKL. The trim removed 0 bases at V and 6 bases at J, leaving 4 bases unmatched.

The J gene is TRBJ2-3, the V gene TRBV6-2 or TRBV6-3, with D uncertain. Trimming cost V 6 bases and J 5 bases, with 9 bases left between them. The CDR3 contains 12 residues. CDR1 is MNHEY, CDR2 SVGEGT, per germline. The CDR3 is CASSPSVDTQYF. CDR3 DNA sequence: TGTGCCAGCAGCCCAAGCGTAGATACGCAGTATTTT.

The V and J genes are TRBV19 and TRBJ2-7, with TRBD2 matching 11 bases. Looked up from germline, CDR1 is LNHDA and CDR2 is SQIVND (reference sequence). The V and J ends lost 2 bases and 3 bases, in that order; junction bases with no gene match: 0. This CDR3 comprises 14 residues. In nucleotides, the CDR3 is TGTGCCAGTAGTATAACTAGCGGGAGCTACGAGCAGTACTTC. Translated: CASSITSGSYEQYF.

CDR3: CATSGGLAGAINEQFF. CDR3 nucleotides: TGTGCCACCAGCGGGGGTCTCGCGGGAGCGATCAATGAGCAGTTCTTC. V usage is TRBV15 and J usage is TRBJ2-1, with 7 bases matching TRBD2. The V gene end was trimmed by 5 bases and the J gene end by 6 bases; junction bases not matched to a gene: 13. This CDR3 is 16 amino acids long. Germline V gene sequence: CDR1 LNHNV, CDR2 YYDKDF (reference sequence).

This clone has a single count. This chain joins TRBV11-2 and TRBJ2-2; 8 bases are a match to TRBD1. After removal of 1 base from V and 4 bases from J, the junction contained 5 bases not matched to a gene. The CDR3 loop spans 16 amino acids. CDR1 is SGHAT, CDR2 FQNNGV, per germline. CDR3 sequence reads: CASSLGRGPFTGELFF. Here the CDR3 DNA reads TGTGCCAGCAGCTTAGGCAGGGGGCCGTTCACCGGGGAGCTGTTTTTT.

CDR3 in amino acids: CASSTSSYNEQFF. The CDR3 nucleotides read TGTGCCAGCAGCACGAGCTCCTACAATGAGCAGTTCTTC. This chain uses TRBV5-4 with TRBJ2-1; D call uncertain. The V end lost 4 bases, the J end lost 0 bases, and 5 bases lay between the germline ends. CDR3 length: 13 amino acids. Germline assignment: CDR1 SGHNT and CDR2 YYREEE (reference sequence).

The V and J genes are TRBV24-1 and TRBJ2-2, with D unresolved. There are 13 residues in the CDR3. Germline CDR1 and CDR2: KGHDR and SFDVKD. With 5 bases removed from V and 6 bases from J, the gap between germline ends came to 9 bases. The CDR3 coding sequence is TGTGCCACCAGTGTCCGTCAGTCCGGGGAGCTGTTTTTT. This translates into CATSVRQSGELFF.